These 27 T cell receptor beta chains were sequenced from one sample in a study of patients and donors after allogeneic stem cell transplantation. TCRdb analysed the RT-PCR reads with MiXCR anew, one entry per CDR3 protein. The table has about 87,000 distinct CDR3 sequences, approximately 5.2% seen once; the top ten hold 2.6%. What was sequenced was blood, either unsorted or a sorted T cell fraction (not recorded which). The origin of the receptors is a human donor who was either an allogeneic HSCT recipient or a stem cell or donor lymphocyte infusion donor (not recorded which). It is not recorded whose cells these are; they may come from a transplant donor.

This clonotype has at least ten counts. The CDR3 bases are TGTGCCAGCAATTGGCGGGGGAGGGGGACTGAAGCTTTCTTT. Translation gives CASNWRGRGTEAFF. The V and J genes are TRBV5-6 and TRBJ1-1; D possibly corresponds to TRBD1 (6 bases). The CDR3 extends over 14 amino acids. Germline CDR1 is SGHDT and CDR2 is YYEEEE. Between the trimmed V and J ends, which lost 6 bases and 5 bases, there was a span of 17 bases.

This clonotype was counted only a few times. V is TRBV18 and J is TRBJ1-5; 10 bases align to TRBD1. This CDR3 contains 18 residues. With 4 bases clipped from V and 2 bases from J, the junction kept 11 bases outside the gene matches. Germline loops: CDR1 KGHSH, CDR2 LQKENI. The CDR3 sequence: CASSRRDRGIRGNQPQHF. CDR3 DNA: TGTGCCAGCTCACGTCGGGACAGGGGAATCAGAGGCAATCAGCCCCAGCATTTT.

This clonotype was seen at least ten times. The chain is built from TRBV4-1 and TRBJ1-6; D gene uncertain. V was clipped by 1 base and J by 8 bases, with 9 bases between them. This CDR3 region has 14 residues. Germline values: CDR1 MGHRA, CDR2 YSYEKL. This chain's CDR3 is CASSQGASYSPLHF. The CDR3 DNA sequence: TGCGCCAGCAGCCAAGGGGCTTCGTATTCACCCCTCCACTTT.

This clonotype was seen at least ten times. V usage is TRBV2 and J usage is TRBJ1-1, with TRBD1 as a possible D gene (5 bases). Germline CDR1 SNHLY, CDR2 FYNNEI. V dropped 6 bases and J dropped 3 bases, with 17 bases sitting between them. The CDR3 is 15 residues long. The CDR3 nucleotides read TGTGCCAGCAGACGCCGTGGGGGGGATGACACTGAAGCTTTCTTT. The encoded protein is CASRRRGGDDTEAFF.

This clonotype was detected many times. CDR3 bases: TGTGCCAGCAGCTGGAGAGGGACAGTCCACACTGAAGCTTTCTTT. This gives the protein CASSWRGTVHTEAFF. The chain employs TRBV12-3 or TRBV12-4 and TRBJ1-1; 7 bases line up with TRBD1. The trim removed 6 bases at V and 3 bases at J, leaving 10 bases unmatched. There are 15 residues in the CDR3.

This clonotype came up many times. The rearrangement links TRBV29-1 to TRBJ2-2; 7 bases line up with TRBD1. CDR3 length equals 16 residues. The V gene end was trimmed by 0 bases and the J gene end by 3 bases; junction bases not matched to a gene: 7. Germline CDR1 is SQVTM and CDR2 is ANQGSEA. CDR3 sequence reads: CSVEERSTGYTGELFF. The CDR3, as DNA: TGCAGCGTTGAAGAACGATCGACAGGGTACACCGGGGAGCTGTTTTTT.

This clonotype was found many times. V is TRBV2 and J is TRBJ2-1, with 14 bases that match TRBD2. V shed 7 bases and J 6 bases; nucleotides not matched to a gene: 2. The CDR3 spans 14 residues. Germline CDR1 and CDR2: SNHLY and FYNNEI. CDR3: CASKGTSGSNEQFF. CDR3 sequence (DNA): TGTGCCAGCAAGGGGACTAGCGGGAGCAATGAGCAGTTCTTC.

The sample holds many counts of this clonotype. This chain links TRBV4-2 with TRBJ1-5, with D uncertain. The ends were cut back, 0 bases at V and 0 bases at J, with 9 bases in the middle. The CDR3 is made up of 16 amino acids. In germline, CDR1 is LGHNA, CDR2 YNFKEQ. CDR3 residues: CASSQDLFTSNQPQHF. CDR3 DNA sequence: TGTGCCAGCAGCCAAGATCTGTTCACTAGCAATCAGCCCCAGCATTTT.

This clonotype was seen many times. The chain uses TRBV10-3 and TRBJ1-6; D gene ambiguous. The ends were cut back, 4 bases at V and 0 bases at J, with 7 bases in the middle. CDR3 length: 15 amino acids. Germline CDR1 is ENHRY and CDR2 is SYGVKD. This CDR3 is CAISVGSSYNSPLHF. The CDR3 DNA sequence: TGTGCCATCAGTGTCGGGAGCTCCTATAATTCACCCCTCCACTTT.

The table lists this clonotype with many counts. The J gene is TRBJ2-1, the V gene TRBV18; 8 bases agree with TRBD2. Per germline, CDR1 KGHSH and CDR2 LQKENI. Losses at the gene ends were 0 bases for V and 6 bases for J; bases not matched to a gene: 7. CDR3 size: 16 residues. The CDR3 region is CASSPPGGGPLNEQFF. CDR3 in DNA: TGTGCCAGCTCACCACCGGGCGGGGGGCCGCTCAATGAGCAGTTCTTC.

This clonotype was seen ten or more times. The chain recombines TRBV20-1 with TRBJ2-7; 8 bases map to TRBD1. Germline CDR1 DFQATT, CDR2 SNEGSKA (reference sequence). Trimming removed 1 base from V and 4 bases from J; junction bases left unmatched: 12. CDR3 length equals 16 residues. The CDR3 sequence: CSARAKKAGGGYEQYF. The CDR3, as DNA: TGCAGTGCTAGAGCCAAAAAAGCAGGGGGCGGTTACGAGCAGTACTTC.

The sample holds many counts of this clonotype. The gene calls are TRBV12-3 or TRBV12-4 and TRBJ2-6; unclear D gene. The V gene lost 5 bases and the J gene lost 0 bases, with 8 bases spanning the gap. This CDR3 has 15 amino acids. The CDR3 DNA reads TGTGCCAGCAGTCGTACCCGCTCTGGGGCCAACGTCCTGACTTTC. This encodes CASSRTRSGANVLTF.

This clonotype showed up many times. This chain joins TRBV4-2 and TRBJ2-5; TRBD2 matches at 7 bases. Germline-derived CDR1 and CDR2 are LGHNA and YNFKEQ. The CDR3 is made up of 15 amino acids. V lost 3 bases, J lost 3 bases, and 7 bases stayed unmatched. The CDR3, as DNA: TGTGCCAGCAGCCAGGGAGGGGCTCGAGAAGAGACCCAGTACTTC. Its translation is CASSQGGAREETQYF.

This clonotype was observed at least ten times. The chain combines TRBV7-8 with TRBJ1-1; D remains unclear. The CDR3 sequence is 13 residues long. CDR1 is SGHVS and CDR2 is FQNEAQ in the germline V gene. V gave up 7 bases and J gave up 1 base, with 10 bases separating them. The CDR3 sequence: CASTPARNTEAFF. The CDR3 region has the DNA TGTGCCAGCACCCCGGCCAGGAACACTGAAGCTTTCTTT.

This clonotype was detected many times. The chain's CDR3 is CASSKAPNTEAFF. In nucleotides, the CDR3 is TGTGCCAGCAGTAAGGCACCGAACACTGAAGCTTTCTTT. The rearrangement links TRBV6-1 to TRBJ1-1; D unresolved. This CDR3 is built from 13 residues. CDR1 is MNHNS, CDR2 SASEGT, per germline. Trimming cost V 5 bases and J 1 base, with 8 bases left between them.

This clonotype appeared a few times. V is TRBV27 and J is TRBJ1-5; no reliable D call. V lost 3 bases and J lost 1, with 16 bases in between. Germline loops: CDR1 MNHEY, CDR2 SMNVEV (reference sequence). The CDR3 runs to 17 residues. The CDR3 is CASSFWGHEESNQPQHF. The CDR3 region has the DNA TGTGCCAGCAGTTTCTGGGGTCACGAAGAGAGCAATCAGCCCCAGCATTTT.

This clonotype was seen many times. The gene calls are TRBV29-1 and TRBJ2-1; tentatively, D is TRBD1 (6 bases). CDR1 is SQVTM and CDR2 is ANQGSEA in the germline V gene. CDR3 length: 12 residues. V was shortened by 7 bases and J by 3 bases, with 10 bases between the two germline ends. The CDR3 nucleotides are TGCAGCGCCAGGGACAACTACAATGAGCAGTTCTTC. Translated: CSARDNYNEQFF.

This clonotype was seen many times. This sequence joins TRBV4-1 and TRBJ1-1; no clear D gene. CDR1 and CDR2 (germline): MGHRA, YSYEKL. Trimming took 3 bases from V and 3 from J, leaving 17 bases between them. There are 16 residues in the CDR3. CDR3 DNA: TGCGCCAGCAGCCATCCCCTTAGGGTGGGTGACACTGAAGCTTTCTTT. Protein: CASSHPLRVGDTEAFF.

This clonotype was observed at least ten times. This rearrangement joins TRBV5-1 to TRBJ2-7, with TRBD1 identical over 7 bases. Germline-derived CDR1 and CDR2 are SGHRS and YFSETQ. This CDR3 is built from 15 residues. V lost 4 bases and J lost 3; bases outside the gene matches: 10. CDR3 region: CASSPSGQPDYEQYF. The CDR3 bases are TGCGCCAGCAGCCCATCGGGACAGCCGGACTACGAGCAGTACTTC.

This clonotype was counted only a few times. The V gene is TRBV5-1, the J gene TRBJ2-5; 7 bases align to TRBD2. Per the germline V gene, CDR1 is SGHRS and CDR2 is YFSETQ. This CDR3 contains 15 residues. J gave up 7 bases and V 5 bases, and 14 bases lay outside the gene matches. The CDR3 loop is CASRNSGTMGGTQYF. In DNA form, the CDR3 reads TGCGCCAGCAGAAACTCCGGGACTATGGGTGGGACCCAGTACTTC.

This clonotype was seen at least ten times. V usage is TRBV9 and J usage is TRBJ1-3; D is uncertain. The ends were cut back, 1 base at V and 0 bases at J, with 11 bases in the middle. Germline loops: CDR1 SGDLS, CDR2 YYNGEE. This CDR3 has 16 amino acids. Here the CDR3 DNA reads TGTGCCAGCAGCGTAATCCCGGGGAACTCTGGAAACACCATATATTTT. Protein sequence: CASSVIPGNSGNTIYF.

This clonotype has ten or more counts. The genes are TRBV29-1 and TRBJ2-7; D may correspond to TRBD1 or TRBD2 (6 bases each). CDR1 is SQVTM and CDR2 is ANQGSEA in the germline V gene. V lost 7 bases and J lost 4, with 17 bases in between. The CDR3 covers 13 residues. CDR3 sequence: CSGSQGLEYEQYF. The CDR3, as DNA: TGCAGCGGTTCACAGGGACTGGAGTACGAGCAGTACTTC.

This clonotype was observed at least ten times. The rearrangement joins TRBV2 to TRBJ2-2, with D maybe TRBD1 (6 bases). V was pared by 5 bases and J by 8 bases, with 15 bases between. Germline V gene sequence: CDR1 SNHLY, CDR2 FYNNEI. The CDR3 totals 14 residues. The DNA of the CDR3 is TGTGCCAGCAGTAAACAGGGAATTCCTGGGGAGCTGTTTTTT. Translated, it gives CASSKQGIPGELFF. Combining the CDR3 with reference TRBV2 and TRBJ2-2 gives the whole variable domain EPEVTQTPSHQVTQMGQEVILRCVPISNHLYFYWYRQILGQKVEFLVSFYNNEISEKSEIFDDQFSVERPDGSNFTLKIRSTKLEDSAMYFCASSKQGIPGELFFGEGSRLTVL.

This clonotype was counted at least ten times. The rearrangement joins TRBV4-1 to TRBJ1-2, with D maybe TRBD1 (5 bases). Germline assignment: CDR1 MGHRA and CDR2 YSYEKL. Trimming removed 0 bases at V and 3 bases at J, with 14 bases between. CDR3 length: 16 amino acids. The CDR3 DNA sequence: TGCGCCAGCAGCCAAGAAGGAACAGGAGCCTACTATGGCTACACCTTC. Protein sequence: CASSQEGTGAYYGYTF.

This clonotype was counted many times. This sequence joins TRBV20-1 and TRBJ1-6, with D tentatively TRBD1 (6 bases). The germline gives CDR1 DFQATT, CDR2 SNEGSKA (reference sequence). Trimming shortened V by 5 bases and J by 7 bases, and 21 bases separated the two germline ends. The CDR3 length is 16 residues. The CDR3 reads CSALRGLGTTNSPLHF. The CDR3 DNA sequence: TGCAGTGCTCTCCGGGGGCTCGGGACAACAAATTCACCCCTCCACTTT.

This clonotype was detected ten times or more. The chain employs TRBV3-1 and TRBJ2-1, with a possible D match to TRBD1 (5 bases). V gave up 4 bases and J gave up 4 bases, with 26 bases separating them. Germline CDR1 is LGHDT and CDR2 is YNNKEL (reference sequence). CDR3 length: 19 amino acids. The DNA for the CDR3 is TGTGCCAGCAGCCGTCTTCGGCAGGGAAGGGGTAGAGGATACAATGAGCAGTTCTTC. Its protein product is CASSRLRQGRGRGYNEQFF.

The table lists this clonotype with many counts. The V and J genes are TRBV10-3 and TRBJ2-3; D is undetermined. The CDR3 extends over 11 amino acids. Trimming shortened V by 10 bases and J by 2 bases, and 7 bases separated the two germline ends. CDR1 ENHRY and CDR2 SYGVKD come from the germline V gene. The CDR3 region has the DNA TGTGCCACCCTGTCCACAGATACGCAGTATTTT. Its protein product is CATLSTDTQYF.